This T cell receptor beta chain was sequenced during a study of cytomegalovirus exposure and HLA in healthy donors. Study information: Across some 400 genotyped donors, over 70% landed in the Caucasian-associated ancestry cluster.

Regarding the study as a whole: Both high specificity and high sensitivity reportedly marked the classifier's diagnosis of cytomegalovirus status. Accurate prediction of most subjects' HLA-A and HLA-B alleles from TCR beta sequences was reported.

Though probably carrying unrecorded immune exposures, donors were nominally healthy at sampling. The CDR3 totals 15 residues. CDR1 is SGHNT, CDR2 YYREEE, per germline (reference sequence). V lost 6 bases and J lost 5, with 20 bases in between. The PCR was carried out with 60 Vbeta primers and 13 Jbeta primers. This table comes from immunoSEQ multiplex PCR, and its TCRdb copy is limited to in-frame clones, with some not included. In the table there are some 130,000 clones, 70% to 80% of which are singletons. Notes on this clone: Its antigen is as yet unknown.

Source material: PBMCs. This clonotype originated in a female donor in good health and CMV-seronegative. This rearrangement joins TRBV5-4 to TRBJ1-1; D unclear. The CDR3 sequence: CASNEAGGLETEAFF. The DNA of the CDR3 is TGTGCCAGCAACGAGGCTGGCGGCTTAGAAACTGAAGCTTTCTTT.